The next 27 T cell receptor beta chains were all read from a single sample in a study of blood T cell repertoires in COVID-19. Assay used: immunoSEQ multiplex PCR; TCRdb lists only in-frame clones, some missing. Among about 78,000 clones listed, about 93% were seen once. The sample comprised peripheral blood. The receptors here all came from a woman aged 80 or over with acute or convalescent COVID-19.

V is TRBV4-3 and J is TRBJ1-1; maybe TRBD1 (5 bases). Deletions cut 0 bases from V and 5 bases from J, with 10 bases between. Germline CDR1 reads LGHNA; CDR2 reads YSLEER. The CDR3 covers 14 residues. The CDR3 protein is CASSQDRGWTEAFF. CDR3 nucleotides: TGCGCCAGCAGCCAAGATCGGGGGTGGACTGAAGCTTTCTTT.

The chain recombines TRBV28 with TRBJ2-2, with 12 bases identical to TRBD2. The germline CDR1 and CDR2 sequences are MDHEN and SYDVKM. V lost 6 bases and J lost 3; bases outside the gene matches: 5. This CDR3 is built from 16 residues. DNA of the CDR3: TGTGCCAGCAGAACCCGACTAGCGGGAGACACCGGGGAGCTGTTTTTT. Residues: CASRTRLAGDTGELFF. The complete variable domain, with remaining parts taken from reference TRBV28 and TRBJ2-2, reads DVKVTQSSRYLVKRTGEKVFLECVQDMDHENMFWYRQDPGLGLRLIYFSYDVKMKEKGDIPEGYSVSREKKERFSLILESASTNQTSMYLCASRTRLAGDTGELFFGEGSRLTVL.

The rearrangement joins TRBV27 to TRBJ1-4; TRBD1 matches 9 bases. The CDR3 has 18 residues. The J segment lost 3 bases and the V segment lost 3 bases, leaving 11 bases of the junction unmatched. CDR1 and CDR2 from the germline V gene are MNHEY and SMNVEV (reference sequence). The CDR3, as DNA: TGTGCCAGCAGTTTCTCCTACCGACAGGGGGATGCTAATGAAAAACTGTTTTTT. The encoded protein is CASSFSYRQGDANEKLFF.

This clone came up once. The rearrangement uses TRBV6-6 and TRBJ1-5; 12 bases agree with TRBD1. Germline V gene lookup returns CDR1 MNHNY and CDR2 SVGAGI (reference sequence). With 5 bases clipped from V and 0 bases from J, the junction kept 5 bases outside the gene matches. CDR3 size: 17 residues. The CDR3 DNA reads TGTGCCAGCAGTCGGGACAGGGGGCGTTTTAGCAATCAGCCCCAGCATTTT. Translation gives CASSRDRGRFSNQPQHF.

The chain combines TRBV19 with TRBJ2-3; TRBD2 is a possible D gene (5 bases). V shed 4 bases and J shed 7 bases, with 9 bases lying between them. Looked up from germline, CDR1 is LNHDA and CDR2 is SQIVND (reference sequence). The CDR3 length is 12 residues. CDR3: CASSSSGYTQYF. As DNA, the CDR3 is TGTGCCAGTAGTAGCTCGGGGTATACGCAGTATTTT.

The chain links TRBV4-2 to TRBJ2-3; perhaps TRBD1 as D (6 bases). From germline, CDR1 is LGHNA and CDR2 YNFKEQ. Trimming took off 2 bases at V and 4 bases at J, with 16 bases between the two ends. The CDR3 consists of 16 residues. The CDR3 nucleotides are TGTGCCAGCAGCCAAAATGTAGGGGGAGTCGCAGATACGCAGTATTTT. Its protein product is CASSQNVGGVADTQYF.

The rearrangement uses TRBV19 and TRBJ1-2; D gene ambiguous. CDR1 is LNHDA and CDR2 is SQIVND in the germline V gene (reference sequence). Trimming removed 3 bases at V and 1 base at J, with 12 bases between. CDR3 length: 15 residues. CDR3: CASSIARAGNYGYTF. For the CDR3, the DNA is TGTGCCAGTAGTATTGCACGCGCGGGTAACTATGGCTACACCTTC.

The chain employs TRBV20-1 and TRBJ2-1; D might be TRBD1 (5 bases). Germline V gives CDR1 DFQATT, CDR2 SNEGSKA (reference sequence). The CDR3 runs 11 residues. V was cut by 4 bases and J by 6 bases, with 7 bases left in between. The CDR3 DNA reads as TGCAGTGCTACAGGGTTCAATGAGCAGTTCTTC. This translates into CSATGFNEQFF.

The genes are TRBV30 and TRBJ1-1; D is unclear. Trimming cost V 4 bases and J 1 base, with 4 bases left between them. CDR1 and CDR2 from the germline V gene are GTSNPN and SVGIG (reference sequence). The CDR3 is made up of 11 amino acids. DNA for the CDR3: TGTGCCTGGATCCGGAACACTGAAGCTTTCTTT. It encodes CAWIRNTEAFF. The whole variable domain, filled in from reference TRBV30 and TRBJ1-1, reads SQTIHQWPATLVQPVGSPLSLECTVEGTSNPNLYWYRQAAGRGLQLLFYSVGIGQISSEVPQNLSASRPQDRQFILSSKKLLLSDSGFYLCAWIRNTEAFFGQGTRLTVV.

This clone showed up just once. This rearrangement joins TRBV10-1 to TRBJ1-6; 8 bases line up with TRBD1. V was pared by 6 bases and J by 5 bases, with 9 bases of the junction left unmatched. Germline-derived CDR1 and CDR2 are WNHNN and SYGVQD (reference sequence). The CDR3 extends over 16 amino acids. The CDR3 DNA is TGCGCCAGCAGCTTGGACAGGGTGGGGCATAATTCACCCCTCCACTTT. This sequence encodes CASSLDRVGHNSPLHF.

The J gene is TRBJ1-1, the V gene TRBV3-1 (or the pseudogene TRBV3-2); unclear D gene. Trimming left V 2 bases short and J 6 bases short, with 13 bases between. Germline assignment: CDR1 LGHDT and CDR2 YNNKEL (reference sequence). The CDR3 length is 14 residues. CDR3 protein: CASSQRLRVAEAFF. In DNA form, the CDR3 reads TGTGCCAGCAGCCAAAGGCTGAGGGTGGCTGAAGCTTTCTTT.

The genes are TRBV5-5 and TRBJ2-3; maybe TRBD2 (7 bases). The germline V gene has CDR1 SGHKS and CDR2 YYEKEE (reference sequence). The CDR3 contains 16 residues. V lost 4 bases and J lost 4, with 19 bases in between. This CDR3 reads CASSRVRGGPPDTQYF. The DNA for the CDR3 is TGTGCCAGCAGCAGAGTAAGGGGGGGCCCGCCAGATACGCAGTATTTT. Based on the CDR3 plus reference TRBV5-5 and TRBJ2-3, the full variable domain is DAGVTQSPTHLIKTRGQQVTLRCSPISGHKSVSWYQQVLGQGPQFIFQYYEKEERGRGNFPDRFSARQFPNYSSELNVNALLLGDSALYLCASSRVRGGPPDTQYFGPGTRLTVL.

The gene calls are TRBV7-3 and TRBJ1-2; 8 bases map to TRBD1. The length of the CDR3 is 17 residues. Germline loops: CDR1 SGHTA, CDR2 FQGTGA. Unmatched junction bases numbered 11, after V lost 5 bases and J lost 0 bases. CDR3 nucleotide sequence: TGTGCCAGCAGCCCTGGACAGGGAAAGGGCGCTAACTATGGCTACACCTTC. This sequence encodes CASSPGQGKGANYGYTF.

This chain's CDR3 is CASSRDSLTYGYTF. CDR3 nucleotides: TGCGCCAGCAGTCGTGACAGTCTTACCTATGGCTACACCTTC. The V and J genes are TRBV5-1 and TRBJ1-2; tentatively, D is TRBD1 (5 bases). The CDR3 has 14 amino acids. The germline V and J ends were trimmed by 5 bases and 4 bases, with 15 bases remaining between them. Germline values: CDR1 SGHRS, CDR2 YFSETQ. Based on the CDR3 plus reference TRBV5-1 and TRBJ1-2, the full variable domain is KAGVTQTPRYLIKTRGQQVTLSCSPISGHRSVSWYQQTPGQGLQFLFEYFSETQRNKGNFPGRFSGRQFSNSRSEMNVSTLELGDSALYLCASSRDSLTYGYTFGSGTRLTVV.

The chain has TRBV19 and TRBJ1-2; no reliable D call. This CDR3 is 13 amino acids long. V lost 5 bases, J lost 3 bases, and 10 bases lay in between. Looked up from germline, CDR1 is LNHDA and CDR2 is SQIVND (reference sequence). CDR3 residues: CASSSEGYYGYTF. The CDR3 region has the DNA TGTGCCAGTAGTTCAGAGGGATACTATGGCTACACCTTC.

The CDR3 DNA reads TGTGCCAGCAGCGCTAGTAAACTAGCTTTCTTT. Its translation is CASSASKLAFF. This chain connects TRBV6-5 to TRBJ1-1; no clear D. The germline V and J ends were trimmed by 6 bases and 10 bases, with 12 bases remaining between them. This CDR3 contains 11 residues. The germline V gene encodes CDR1 MNHEY and CDR2 SVGAGI.

The rearrangement joins TRBV6-6 to TRBJ1-1, with TRBD1 matching over 9 bases. CDR1 is MNHNY and CDR2 is SVGAGI in the germline V gene (reference sequence). The CDR3 totals 15 residues. Trimming cost V 0 bases and J 2 bases; bases outside gene matches: 1. The CDR3 DNA follows: TGTGCCAGCAGTTACTCGGGACAGGGAAACACTGAAGCTTTCTTT. Protein sequence: CASSYSGQGNTEAFF.

The V call is TRBV7-8, the J call TRBJ2-7, with D possibly TRBD1 on 6 matching bases. V was clipped by 2 bases and J by 2 bases, with 13 bases between them. Germline-derived CDR1 and CDR2 are SGHVS and FQNEAQ. The CDR3 length is 15 residues. The CDR3 DNA reads TGTGCCAGCAGCTTAACCCAGGGGAACGCCTACGAGCAGTACTTC. This codes for CASSLTQGNAYEQYF.

The DNA of the CDR3 is TGTGCCAGCAGCTGGGAGACTTACCAACTTTACAATGAGCAGTTCTTC. Its translation is CASSWETYQLYNEQFF. This chain links TRBV11-2 with TRBJ2-1; weak D call: TRBD2 (5 bases). Germline loops: CDR1 SGHAT, CDR2 FQNNGV. The CDR3 sequence is 16 residues long. Trimming took off 4 bases at V and 4 bases at J, with 17 bases between the two ends.

The chain combines TRBV5-4 with TRBJ2-3; 9 bases map to TRBD2. The germline V gene has CDR1 SGHNT and CDR2 YYREEE (reference sequence). J was trimmed by 3 bases and V by 4 bases; bases with no gene match: 9. The length of the CDR3 is 16 residues. DNA for the CDR3: TGTGCCAGCAGCACGCCGGGCGGGAGGGGTACAGATACGCAGTATTTT. Encoded protein: CASSTPGGRGTDTQYF.

This clone came up a few times. V usage is TRBV7-9 and J usage is TRBJ1-5; tentative D call: TRBD1 (5 bases). This CDR3 contains 14 residues. Trimming stripped 1 base from V and 4 bases from J, with 8 bases between. Germline V lookup: CDR1 SEHNR, CDR2 FQNEAQ (reference sequence). CDR3 residues: CASSLGRGNQPQHF. The CDR3 nucleotides read TGTGCCAGCAGCTTAGGGAGGGGTAATCAGCCCCAGCATTTT.

The genes are TRBV3-1 (or the pseudogene TRBV3-2) and TRBJ2-7; TRBD1 is a possible D gene (5 bases). This CDR3 spans 13 amino acids. Germline CDR1 and CDR2: LGHDT and YNNKEL (reference sequence). Trimming took 4 bases from V and 11 from J, leaving 18 bases between them. CDR3 region: CASSLTTATYKYF. In DNA form, the CDR3 reads TGTGCCAGCAGCCTGACGACAGCCACGTATAAGTACTTC.

This clone was seen a few times. The V call is TRBV6-6, the J call TRBJ1-1; D remains unclear. The CDR3 contains 12 residues. V was pared by 4 bases and J by 11 bases, with 14 bases between. Germline V gene data show CDR1 as MNHNY and CDR2 as SVGAGI (reference sequence). As DNA, the CDR3 is TGTGCCAGCAGTTTGCTGAACAAGTGGGCTTTCTTT. Translated, it gives CASSLLNKWAFF.

The V and J genes are TRBV6-5 and TRBJ2-3; TRBD2 might be the D (5 bases). Germline assignment: CDR1 MNHEY and CDR2 SVGAGI. The CDR3 length is 12 residues. The CDR3 nucleotides are TGTGCTAGTGAGGGCTCTGCAGATACGCAGTATTTT. Encoded protein: CASEGSADTQYF.

The sample holds one count of this clone. The chain employs TRBV27 and TRBJ2-5; 8 bases line up with TRBD1. The CDR3 has 14 amino acids. In germline, CDR1 is MNHEY, CDR2 SMNVEV (reference sequence). Losses at the gene ends were 5 bases for V and 7 bases for J; bases not matched to a gene: 9. Here the CDR3 reads CASSVDRGRGTQYF. CDR3 DNA: TGTGCCAGCAGTGTCGACAGGGGCAGAGGGACCCAGTACTTC.

The chain couples TRBV10-3 to TRBJ2-1; TRBD2 matches at 11 bases. Per the germline V gene, CDR1 is ENHRY and CDR2 is SYGVKD. Trimming took 10 bases from V and 5 from J; bases not matched to a gene: 7. This CDR3 has 14 amino acids. DNA for the CDR3: TGTGCCACCCGACTAGCGGGAATCCACAATGAGCAGTTCTTC. This codes for CATRLAGIHNEQFF.

This chain joins TRBV11-1 and TRBJ2-3, with 10 bases lining up with TRBD1. This CDR3 contains 15 residues. Germline V gives CDR1 SGHAT, CDR2 FQDESV (reference sequence). The ends lost 5 bases at V and 1 base at J; junction bases unmatched: 3. CDR3 nucleotide sequence: TGTGCCAGCAGCCGACAGGGGGCCCGCACAGATACGCAGTATTTT. It yields the protein CASSRQGARTDTQYF.